A selection of T cell receptor beta chains follows, all from one sample in a study of T cell repertoires in cytomegalovirus infection. TCRdb reprocessed the reads via MiXCR and lists one record per CDR3 protein. Counted here are fewer than 900,000 distinct CDR3 sequences, 25% to 35% occurring once; the ten biggest clones make up roughly 14%. Antigens of these TCRs are unknown. Sample: cultured CD8+ T cells from PBMCs, taken from culture after CMV antigen stimulation. The receptors were gathered from a human donor in good health (CMV status not recorded). Some clones in this sample may be carry-over from other donors' samples. Each CDR3 is given with its conserved first and last residue. A D gene is named only where the DNA matches it firmly.

d_call v_call cdr3_aa
. TRBV18 CASSPDRIRGNTEAFF
. TRBV27 CASSFRVGSTGELFF
. TRBV6-1 CASSPQPTLNYGYTF
TRBD2 TRBV6-1 CASSLVAGIYEQYF
. TRBV29-1 CSVEDEQGPSGANVLTF
TRBD1 TRBV2 CASGNDREGSPLHF
. TRBV27 CASRAGGHTDTQYF
. TRBV12-3/TRBV12-4 CASILGRGGDTQYF
. TRBV2 CASSELPSGNTIYF
. TRBV4-2 CASSQDSTQDFTDTQYF
TRBD1 TRBV12-3/TRBV12-4 CASSAPGQARRGYTF
TRBD1 TRBV7-9 CASSGTGGYSSYNSPLHF
. TRBV19 CASSVDSRYGYTF
. TRBV14 CASSKLEGDGTEAFF
. TRBV9 CASSVGSGAGDEKLFF
TRBD1 TRBV27 CASGMTGTVYGYTF
. TRBV12-3/TRBV12-4 CASSEQGMNTEAFF
TRBD2 TRBV4-3 CASSQDRRGGTGELFF
. TRBV5-4 CASSFWGSTEAFF
. TRBV6-6 CASSYSRSGWEKLFF
. TRBV29-1 CSVDGFVGQFVRGEQYF
. TRBV9 CASSQTGLQETQYF